This T cell receptor beta chain appears in the sequencing data of a study of T-cell reconstitution after alpha-beta-depleted transplantation in children. V was cut by 4 bases and J by 4 bases, with 14 bases left in between. Per germline, CDR1 LGHNA and CDR2 YSLEER. This CDR3 contains 15 residues. During its preparation, the TCRbeta library received unique molecular identifiers. One entry per CDR3 protein results from TCRdb running MiXCR on the PCR reads. The sample yields approximately 400,000 distinct CDR3 sequences, approximately 10% seen once. The TCR was taken from a human donor who donated a stem cell graft to a child with acute myeloid leukemia. The sequences come from PBMCs from the stem cell graft donor, collected from the stem cell graft. V gene TRBV4-3 combines with J gene TRBJ1-5; the D is unclear. The CDR3 sequence is CASSPSATGNQPQHF. In DNA, the CDR3 is TGCGCCAGCAGCCCCTCGGCGACCGGGAATCAGCCCCAGCATTTT.